The 16 T cell receptor beta chains reported below all come from one sample, sequenced in a study of OX40 agonist ivuxolimab in advanced cancers. The table came from immunoSEQ multiplex PCR; TCRdb's copy has only in-frame clones and leaves some out. The sample yields under 80,000 clones, around 86% seen once. The source was CD4+ or CD8+ T cells sorted from blood, collected in a trial of the OX40 agonist ivuxolimab. The receptors were gathered from an adult with an advanced solid tumor such as melanoma, head and neck, liver or kidney cancer.

The rearrangement joins TRBV27 to TRBJ1-5; D not certain. Germline loops: CDR1 MNHEY, CDR2 SMNVEV (reference sequence). CDR3 length: 16 amino acids. With 6 bases removed from V and 1 base from J, the gap between germline ends came to 16 bases. CDR3 sequence (DNA): TGTGCCAGCAGATCGGAGAAAGGGAGGAGCAATCAGCCCCAGCATTTT. Protein: CASRSEKGRSNQPQHF.

The chain joins TRBV2 to TRBJ2-5; a possible D gene is TRBD1 (5 bases). Trimming removed 6 bases at V and 1 base at J, with 9 bases between. The CDR3 loop spans 13 amino acids. Per the germline V gene, CDR1 is SNHLY and CDR2 is FYNNEI. CDR3 DNA sequence: TGTGCCAGCAGATTAGACAGCCAAGAGACCCAGTACTTC. Translating it yields CASRLDSQETQYF.

The genes are TRBV5-5 and TRBJ2-1; 7 bases match TRBD1. In germline, CDR1 is SGHKS, CDR2 YYEKEE (reference sequence). The CDR3 totals 17 residues. Trimming at V came to 3 bases and at J to 0 bases, leaving 9 bases not matched to a gene. The CDR3 nucleotides are TGTGCCAGCAGCTCCAGGGGGATTGGTAACTCCTACAATGAGCAGTTCTTC. Translated: CASSSRGIGNSYNEQFF.

The chain carries TRBV5-4 and TRBJ2-7; 11 bases are a match to TRBD1. CDR1 and CDR2 from the germline V gene are SGHNT and YYREEE (reference sequence). The CDR3 has 13 residues. V lost 3 bases to trimming and J lost 6 bases; unmatched junction nucleotides: 2. CDR3: CASSWDRGGEQYF. CDR3 nucleotides: TGTGCCAGCAGCTGGGACAGGGGGGGCGAGCAGTACTTC.

The chain has TRBV29-1 and TRBJ2-7; 9 nucleotides match TRBD1. With 5 bases clipped from V and 2 bases from J, the junction kept 7 bases outside the gene matches. The CDR3 is made up of 14 amino acids. CDR1 is SQVTM, CDR2 ANQGSEA, per germline. The CDR3, as DNA: TGCAGCGTTATTCCCCGGGACAGGGCCTACGAGCAGTACTTC. Protein: CSVIPRDRAYEQYF.

The rearrangement uses TRBV11-2 and TRBJ2-1; D remains ambiguous. The CDR3 runs to 13 residues. The V gene lost 1 base and the J gene lost 4 bases, with 5 bases spanning the gap. The germline V gene has CDR1 SGHAT and CDR2 FQNNGV. CDR3 sequence: CASSLGGYNEQFF. CDR3 nucleotide sequence: TGTGCCAGCAGCTTAGGAGGATACAATGAGCAGTTCTTC. Combining the CDR3 with reference TRBV11-2 and TRBJ2-1 gives the whole variable domain EAGVAQSPRYKIIEKRQSVAFWCNPISGHATLYWYQQILGQGPKLLIQFQNNGVVDDSQLPKDRFSAERLKGVDSTLKIQPAKLEDSAVYLCASSLGGYNEQFFGPGTRLTVL.

The chain links TRBV10-1 to TRBJ1-2; D gene ambiguous. V lost 3 bases and J 3 bases, leaving 14 bases between the germline ends. The germline V gene has CDR1 WNHNN and CDR2 SYGVQD (reference sequence). The CDR3 is 15 residues long. CDR3 DNA sequence: TGCGCCAGCAGTGATGGTCGGGGAAGGCACTATGGCTACACCTTC. This translates into CASSDGRGRHYGYTF.

V gene TRBV28 combines with J gene TRBJ2-1, with TRBD2 matching over 14 bases. The J segment lost 7 bases and the V segment lost 2 bases, leaving 4 bases of the junction unmatched. This CDR3 region has 16 residues. Germline assignment: CDR1 MDHEN and CDR2 SYDVKM. The CDR3 spells CASSLGTSGRGNEQFF. The CDR3 nucleotides read TGTGCCAGCAGTTTAGGGACTAGCGGGAGAGGTAATGAGCAGTTCTTC.

The V call is TRBV5-6, the J call TRBJ1-2; D is uncertain. The germline V gene encodes CDR1 SGHDT and CDR2 YYEEEE. Trimming pared 4 bases from V and 0 bases from J, leaving 16 bases between. This CDR3 has 16 residues. CDR3 bases: TGTGCCAGCAGCAGGCCCCACACCCGCCCTAACTATGGCTACACCTTC. Its translation is CASSRPHTRPNYGYTF. The full variable domain, in which reference TRBV5-6 and TRBJ1-2 provide the parts outside the CDR3, is DAGVTQSPTHLIKTRGQQVTLRCSPKSGHDTVSWYQQALGQGPQFIFQYYEEEERQRGNFPDRFSGHQFPNYSSELNVNALLLGDSALYLCASSRPHTRPNYGYTFGSGTRLTVV.

The chain recombines TRBV19 with TRBJ1-5; TRBD1 matches 11 bases. V was clipped by 5 bases and J by 0 bases; unmatched bases: 6. The germline CDR1 and CDR2 sequences are LNHDA and SQIVND (reference sequence). The CDR3 loop spans 17 amino acids. The DNA of the CDR3 is TGTGCCAGTAGTCCCAAGGACAGGGGGCATAGCAATCAGCCCCAGCATTTT. Protein product: CASSPKDRGHSNQPQHF. Using reference TRBV19 and TRBJ1-5 for the parts outside the CDR3, the full variable domain is DGGITQSPKYLFRKEGQNVTLSCEQNLNHDAMYWYRQDPGQGLRLIYYSQIVNDFQKGDIAEGYSVSREKKESFPLTVTSAQKNPTAFYLCASSPKDRGHSNQPQHFGDGTRLSIL.

The chain combines TRBV7-8 with TRBJ2-2; D is possibly TRBD2 (6 bases). Per germline, CDR1 SGHVS and CDR2 FQNEAQ. The CDR3 consists of 17 residues. With 1 base removed from V and 0 bases from J, the gap between germline ends came to 12 bases. In DNA form, the CDR3 reads TGTGCCAGCAGCTTAGGAGTGGCGGGATCGAACACCGGGGAGCTGTTTTTT. Translated: CASSLGVAGSNTGELFF.

The rearrangement links TRBV7-2 to TRBJ1-4, with 9 bases fitting TRBD1. Trimming took 2 bases from V and 8 from J; bases not matched to a gene: 3. Germline CDR1 SGHTA, CDR2 FQGNSA. This CDR3 spans 14 amino acids. In DNA form, the CDR3 reads TGTGCCAGCAGCTTATCGGGACAGGGAGAAAAACTGTTTTTT. This sequence encodes CASSLSGQGEKLFF.

The chain recombines TRBV19 with TRBJ1-5; D possibly corresponds to TRBD1 (5 bases). Between the trimmed V and J ends, which lost 0 bases and 5 bases, there was a span of 14 bases. The CDR3 has 16 amino acids. CDR1 and CDR2 from the germline V gene are LNHDA and SQIVND (reference sequence). DNA of the CDR3: TGTGCCAGTAGTATAGATTGGGGCCGGCGGGATCAGCCCCAGCATTTT. Translating gives CASSIDWGRRDQPQHF. Full variable domain (missing parts from reference TRBV19 and TRBJ1-5): DGGITQSPKYLFRKEGQNVTLSCEQNLNHDAMYWYRQDPGQGLRLIYYSQIVNDFQKGDIAEGYSVSREKKESFPLTVTSAQKNPTAFYLCASSIDWGRRDQPQHFGDGTRLSIL.

The rearrangement uses TRBV5-1 and TRBJ2-6; 9 bases align to TRBD1. V dropped 4 bases and J dropped 1; count of bases not matched to a gene: 12. The CDR3 loop spans 19 amino acids. Germline assignment: CDR1 SGHRS and CDR2 YFSETQ. The CDR3 spells CASSEPSGTGTSGANVLTF. CDR3 nucleotide sequence: TGCGCCAGCAGCGAACCATCTGGGACAGGGACTTCTGGGGCCAACGTCCTGACTTTC.

This rearrangement joins TRBV5-4 to TRBJ2-7, with a weak D call TRBD1 (6 bases). This CDR3 comprises 15 residues. Germline V gene sequence: CDR1 SGHNT, CDR2 YYREEE (reference sequence). Between the trimmed V and J ends, which lost 4 bases and 6 bases, there was a span of 20 bases. In nucleotides, the CDR3 is TGTGCCAGCAGCCTTCGTGCAGGGGCTACGGTCGAGCAGTACTTC. Protein: CASSLRAGATVEQYF.

The table lists this clone with a few counts. Written as DNA, the CDR3 is TGTGCCAGCAGCTTACACGGGGGGCAAACTACGCAGTATTTT. Translated: CASSLHGGQTTQYF. The rearrangement joins TRBV11-2 to TRBJ2-3; perhaps TRBD2 as D (7 bases). This CDR3 comprises 14 residues. The germline V and J ends were trimmed by 2 bases and 8 bases, with 14 bases remaining between them. Germline assignment: CDR1 SGHAT and CDR2 FQNNGV.